One and the same sample provided the 32 T cell receptor beta chains below, sequenced in a study of human T cells and chemical hapten exposure. Specified time point: patch test 1, 2 weeks after DPC sensitization. Described treatment: therapeutic diphenylcyclopropenone sensitization with weekly scalp DPC. Each CDR3 protein is one row after TCRdb ran MiXCR on the RACE reads. The sample holds 180,000 or so distinct CDR3 sequences, around 15% seen once. This specimen was whole blood, taken in connection with sensitization to the hapten diphenylcyclopropenone (DPC). The receptors shown here come from a woman in her 30s with alopecia areata. Some clones in this sample may be carry-over from other donors' samples.

The chain employs TRBV23-1 and TRBJ2-5, with 9 bases aligning to TRBD1. TRBV23-1 is recorded as an ORF, its role being uncertain. This CDR3 has 18 residues. V lost 0 bases, J lost 0 bases, and 8 bases stayed unmatched. CDR3: CASSQSPGTGFNQETQYF. In nucleotides, the CDR3 is TGCGCCAGCAGTCAATCTCCCGGGACAGGGTTCAACCAAGAGACCCAGTACTTC.

This clonotype was seen more than once but under ten times. The V call is TRBV30, the J call TRBJ1-6, with D maybe TRBD1 (5 bases). V lost 0 bases to trimming and J lost 14 bases, with 11 bases between them. The germline V gene has CDR1 GTSNPN and CDR2 SVGIG (reference sequence). This CDR3 is built from 12 residues. The CDR3 DNA sequence: TGTGCCTGGAGTGTTGGTCGGGGGGCCCTCCACTTT. This sequence encodes CAWSVGRGALHF.

The chain recombines TRBV12-3 or TRBV12-4 with TRBJ1-3, with D possibly being TRBD1 (6 bases). V was cut by 6 bases and J by 3 bases, with 15 bases left in between. The CDR3 is 15 amino acids. The CDR3 spells CASRPTGSGGNTIYF. The CDR3 DNA is TGTGCCAGCAGACCTACAGGGAGCGGTGGAAACACCATATATTTT.

This clonotype has a handful of counts. The CDR3 here is CASSPQGVAYGYTF. For the CDR3, the DNA is TGTGCCAGCAGCCCACAGGGAGTGGCCTATGGCTACACCTTC. The chain couples TRBV5-4 to TRBJ1-2, with a weak D call TRBD1 (6 bases). Trimming cost V 4 bases and J 4 bases, with 14 bases left between them. CDR1 is SGHNT, CDR2 YYREEE, per germline (reference sequence). The CDR3 totals 14 residues.

This clonotype was seen repeatedly, ten times or more. The chain recombines TRBV5-5 with TRBJ2-2; D not resolved. V was cut by 2 bases and J by 3 bases, with 8 bases left in between. Germline V gives CDR1 SGHKS, CDR2 YYEKEE (reference sequence). The CDR3 sequence is 14 residues long. CDR3 region: CASSFRQDTGELFF. The CDR3 nucleotides read TGTGCCAGCAGCTTCAGGCAAGACACCGGGGAGCTGTTTTTT.

V usage is TRBV7-9 and J usage is TRBJ2-7, with 7 bases aligning to TRBD1. The CDR3 consists of 14 residues. V gave up 6 bases and J gave up 0 bases; unmatched junction bases: 5. Per germline, CDR1 SEHNR and CDR2 FQNEAQ (reference sequence). In DNA, the CDR3 is TGTGCCAGCAGTTCGGGACAGTACTCCTACGAGCAGTACTTC. This sequence encodes CASSSGQYSYEQYF.

V and J are TRBV19 and TRBJ1-5; weak D call: TRBD1 (5 bases). The CDR3 runs 15 residues. V lost 7 bases to trimming and J lost 5 bases, with 18 bases between them. Germline values: CDR1 LNHDA, CDR2 SQIVND (reference sequence). The CDR3 DNA reads as TGTGCCAGTACCCCCTTCCGGGACGCCGATCAGCCCCAGCATTTT. Translating gives CASTPFRDADQPQHF.

The chain is built from TRBV6-1 and TRBJ2-2; a weak D match, TRBD1 (5 bases). The germline CDR1 and CDR2 sequences are MNHNS and SASEGT. The CDR3 is made up of 15 amino acids. V lost 1 base, J lost 7 bases, and 13 bases lay in between. The CDR3 reads CASSEEARVGGELFF. In DNA form, the CDR3 reads TGTGCCAGCAGTGAAGAGGCCAGGGTGGGCGGGGAGCTGTTTTTT.

This clonotype was seen a few times. The chain combines TRBV7-9 with TRBJ2-1; D remains unclear. The CDR3 extends over 13 amino acids. CDR1 is SEHNR and CDR2 is FQNEAQ in the germline V gene (reference sequence). V was trimmed by 1 base and J by 9 bases, leaving 10 bases between them. The CDR3 region is CASSLGYALEQFF. The CDR3 coding sequence is TGTGCCAGCAGCTTAGGATATGCGCTTGAGCAGTTCTTC.

This CDR3 reads CASSPGDNGPGANVLTF. The CDR3 nucleotides are TGTGCCAGCTCACCGGGGGATAACGGGCCTGGGGCCAACGTCCTGACTTTC. The rearrangement joins TRBV18 to TRBJ2-6; perhaps D is TRBD1 or TRBD2 (5 bases each). The ends were cut back, 3 bases at V and 2 bases at J, with 14 bases in the middle. Per the germline V gene, CDR1 is KGHSH and CDR2 is LQKENI. CDR3 length equals 17 residues. Using reference TRBV18 and TRBJ2-6 for the parts outside the CDR3, the full variable domain is NAGVMQNPRHLVRRRGQEARLRCSPMKGHSHVYWYRQLPEEGLKFMVYLQKENIIDESGMPKERFSAEFPKEGPSILRIQQVVRGDSAAYFCASSPGDNGPGANVLTFGAGSRLTVL.

The chain carries TRBV7-2 and TRBJ2-1; possible D gene TRBD2, 6 bases. Germline CDR1 SGHTA, CDR2 FQGNSA. V was trimmed by 1 base and J by 10 bases, leaving 14 bases between them. The CDR3 contains 14 residues. In DNA, the CDR3 is TGTGCCAGCAGCTTAGACCCGGGAGTGGGCGAGCAGTTCTTC. Protein: CASSLDPGVGEQFF.

V gene TRBV6-2 or TRBV6-3 combines with J gene TRBJ2-3; tentative D call: TRBD2 (6 bases). Germline assignment: CDR1 MNHEY and CDR2 SVGEGT. The CDR3 has 14 residues. V shed 5 bases and J shed 4 bases, with 13 bases lying between them. The CDR3 here is CASSTGTYADTQYF. CDR3 DNA: TGTGCCAGCAGTACCGGGACTTACGCAGATACGCAGTATTTT.

This chain uses TRBV7-2 with TRBJ2-7, with D possibly being TRBD1 (6 bases). This CDR3 is built from 18 residues. Germline CDR1 SGHTA, CDR2 FQGNSA. Trimming took off 1 base at V and 2 bases at J, with 21 bases between the two ends. The CDR3 nucleotides read TGTGCCAGCAGCTTAGGGGTTCTGGGGGCTGGGGCCCCCTACGAGCAGTACTTC. Protein: CASSLGVLGAGAPYEQYF.

Many counts were recorded for this clonotype. The chain carries TRBV18 and TRBJ1-4; D possibly corresponds to TRBD1 (5 bases). The CDR3 runs 15 residues. The germline V gene encodes CDR1 KGHSH and CDR2 LQKENI. V was cut by 4 bases and J by 7 bases, with 16 bases left in between. The DNA of the CDR3 is TGTGCCAGCTCACTCCAGGGAGCGTGGAGTGAAAAACTGTTTTTT. This gives the protein CASSLQGAWSEKLFF.

This sequence joins TRBV6-1 and TRBJ2-3, with D possibly TRBD2 on 5 matching bases. Germline V gene sequence: CDR1 MNHNS, CDR2 SASEGT. CDR3 length equals 14 residues. Trimming stripped 7 bases from V and 0 bases from J, with 11 bases between. The CDR3 here is CASTHLASTDTQYF. The CDR3, as DNA: TGTGCCAGCACCCACCTAGCTAGCACAGATACGCAGTATTTT.

The V and J genes are TRBV11-2 and TRBJ1-1, with 11 positions matching TRBD1. Germline-derived CDR1 and CDR2 are SGHAT and FQNNGV. V lost 5 bases to trimming and J lost 1 base; unmatched junction nucleotides: 3. The CDR3 has 15 amino acids. CDR3 nucleotide sequence: TGTGCCAGCAGCCGGGACAGGGGGGAGAACACTGAAGCTTTCTTT. Translated: CASSRDRGENTEAFF.

Only a few counts were recorded for this clonotype. The V gene is TRBV6-5, the J gene TRBJ2-3, with D uncertain. The CDR3 loop spans 14 amino acids. CDR1 and CDR2 (germline): MNHEY, SVGAGI. V gave up 6 bases and J gave up 2 bases, with 12 bases separating them. CDR3 residues: CASSPNPSTDTQYF. In DNA form, the CDR3 reads TGTGCCAGCAGCCCGAATCCGTCCACAGATACGCAGTATTTT.

Only a few counts were recorded for this clonotype. V usage is TRBV11-1 and J usage is TRBJ2-1; TRBD2 might be the D (7 bases). The V end was cut by 5 bases, the J end by 4 bases, with 18 bases between. The germline gives CDR1 SGHAT, CDR2 FQDESV (reference sequence). The CDR3 sequence is 16 residues long. CDR3 sequence reads: CASSRRAGAEYNEQFF. The CDR3 region has the DNA TGTGCCAGCAGCCGACGGGCGGGGGCCGAATACAATGAGCAGTTCTTC. The full variable domain, completed using reference TRBV11-1 and TRBJ2-1, is EAEVAQSPRYKITEKSQAVAFWCDPISGHATLYWYRQILGQGPELLVQFQDESVVDDSQLPKDRFSAERLKGVDSTLKIQPAELGDSAMYLCASSRRAGAEYNEQFFGPGTRLTVL.

This clonotype has ten or more counts. V gene TRBV6-2 or TRBV6-3 combines with J gene TRBJ1-4; D gene ambiguous. The CDR3 loop spans 16 amino acids. Germline V gene data show CDR1 as MNHEY and CDR2 as SVGEGT. Trimming shortened V by 5 bases and J by 10 bases, and 23 bases separated the two germline ends. The CDR3 DNA reads as TGTGCCAGCAGTACCCCAAGAGGACTTCATTTAGGAAAACTGTTTTTT. It encodes CASSTPRGLHLGKLFF.

The chain uses TRBV19 and TRBJ1-5, with 7 positions matching TRBD1. The CDR3 length is 15 residues. The germline CDR1 and CDR2 sequences are LNHDA and SQIVND (reference sequence). Germline trimming cut 6 bases from V and 3 bases from J; bases unmatched to any gene: 8. As DNA, the CDR3 is TGTGCCAGTAGGAAGGGGACAGTATACAATCAGCCCCAGCATTTT. The encoded protein is CASRKGTVYNQPQHF.

At least ten counts were recorded for this clonotype. The chain joins TRBV12-3 or TRBV12-4 to TRBJ1-4; D unresolved. V lost 6 bases, J lost 8 bases, and 16 bases lay in between. The length of the CDR3 is 14 residues. CDR3 nucleotide sequence: TGTGCCAGCAGCCGGCCCGGTCTCGGGGAAAAACTGTTTTTT. Amino acids: CASSRPGLGEKLFF.

This clonotype was seen many times. The V and J genes are TRBV24-1 and TRBJ2-2, with D possibly TRBD1 on 6 matching bases. The CDR3 contains 15 residues. Germline V gene sequence: CDR1 KGHDR, CDR2 SFDVKD. V gave up 7 bases and J gave up 3 bases, with 14 bases separating them. This CDR3 reads CATSEGEWDTGELFF. DNA of the CDR3: TGTGCCACCAGCGAGGGGGAGTGGGACACCGGGGAGCTGTTTTTT.

The chain combines TRBV5-6 with TRBJ2-7, with D perhaps matching TRBD2 (5 bases). The CDR3 loop spans 14 amino acids. V lost 3 bases, J lost 5 bases, and 15 bases lay in between. Germline CDR1 SGHDT, CDR2 YYEEEE. In nucleotides, the CDR3 is TGTGCCAGCAGCTCGGACCTGAACGGGGACGAGCAGTACTTC. Its translation: CASSSDLNGDEQYF.

This clonotype was observed a few times. V is TRBV10-3 and J is TRBJ2-6, with 11 positions matching TRBD1. The CDR3 sequence is 18 residues long. The germline CDR1 and CDR2 sequences are ENHRY and SYGVKD. Germline trimming cut 5 bases from V and 2 bases from J; bases unmatched to any gene: 8. The CDR3 sequence is CAISKDRGPSTGANVLTF. CDR3 DNA: TGTGCCATCAGTAAGGACAGGGGGCCTAGTACTGGGGCCAACGTCCTGACTTTC.

This clonotype appeared a few times. The rearrangement joins TRBV4-1 to TRBJ2-7, with 12 bases that match TRBD2. Germline assignment: CDR1 MGHRA and CDR2 YSYEKL. V lost 3 bases and J lost 1; bases outside the gene matches: 1. This CDR3 spans 15 amino acids. CDR3 loop: CASSHGTSGSYEQYF. CDR3 nucleotide sequence: TGCGCCAGCAGCCATGGGACTAGCGGGTCCTACGAGCAGTACTTC.

In its sample, this clonotype was seen a few times. J is TRBJ2-3 and V is TRBV18; D is undetermined. The CDR3 is 15 residues long. Germline V gives CDR1 KGHSH, CDR2 LQKENI. The V end was cut by 1 base, the J end by 1 base, with 9 bases between. CDR3: CASSPRPQGTDTQYF. The CDR3 coding sequence is TGTGCCAGCTCACCACGGCCCCAAGGCACAGATACGCAGTATTTT.

This clonotype turned up a few times. This chain links TRBV7-9 with TRBJ1-6; D possibly corresponds to TRBD1 (6 bases). From germline, CDR1 is SEHNR and CDR2 FQNEAQ (reference sequence). The CDR3 extends over 14 amino acids. V shed 6 bases and J shed 9 bases, with 15 bases lying between them. The CDR3 nucleotides are TGTGCCAGCAGTTTACAGGGAGGGAGTTCACCCCTCCACTTT. As protein: CASSLQGGSSPLHF.

In its sample, this clonotype was seen a few times. V usage is TRBV5-1 and J usage is TRBJ1-5, with 7 bases identical to TRBD1. The CDR3 loop spans 15 amino acids. V shed 2 bases and J 0 bases; nucleotides not matched to a gene: 2. Germline CDR1 is SGHRS and CDR2 is YFSETQ. In DNA, the CDR3 is TGCGCCAGCAGCTTAGGGGACAGTAGCAATCAGCCCCAGCATTTT. Its protein is CASSLGDSSNQPQHF.

This chain uses TRBV20-1 with TRBJ1-6, with D unclear. Trimming took 0 bases from V and 5 from J, leaving 14 bases between them. Germline CDR1 DFQATT, CDR2 SNEGSKA (reference sequence). This CDR3 has 16 amino acids. CDR3 sequence (DNA): TGCAGTGCTAGAGATAATTCCCTCGGGGATAATTCACCCCTCCACTTT. Translated: CSARDNSLGDNSPLHF.

V usage is TRBV12-3 or TRBV12-4 and J usage is TRBJ2-5; D is undetermined. V lost 3 bases and J lost 5, with 13 bases in between. This CDR3 spans 14 amino acids. CDR3 loop: CASSFPGPAETQYF. CDR3 in DNA: TGTGCCAGCAGTTTCCCCGGACCTGCGGAGACCCAGTACTTC.

In this sample, this clonotype turned up a few times. The chain recombines TRBV7-3 with TRBJ2-1; D not resolved. The CDR3 covers 14 residues. V was trimmed by 3 bases and J by 1 base, leaving 7 bases between them. The germline CDR1 and CDR2 sequences are SGHTA and FQGTGA. In DNA form, the CDR3 reads TGTGCCAGCAGCTTTGATAGTTCCTACAATGAGCAGTTCTTC. Amino acids: CASSFDSSYNEQFF.

This clonotype came up many times. V is TRBV28 and J is TRBJ1-3, with 8 bases lining up with TRBD1. The CDR3 consists of 16 residues. CDR1 MDHEN and CDR2 SYDVKM come from the germline V gene. Trimming cost V 1 base and J 4 bases; bases outside gene matches: 6. The CDR3: CASSLLGQAGGNTIYF. As DNA, the CDR3 is TGTGCCAGCAGTTTATTGGGACAGGCCGGAGGAAACACCATATATTTT.